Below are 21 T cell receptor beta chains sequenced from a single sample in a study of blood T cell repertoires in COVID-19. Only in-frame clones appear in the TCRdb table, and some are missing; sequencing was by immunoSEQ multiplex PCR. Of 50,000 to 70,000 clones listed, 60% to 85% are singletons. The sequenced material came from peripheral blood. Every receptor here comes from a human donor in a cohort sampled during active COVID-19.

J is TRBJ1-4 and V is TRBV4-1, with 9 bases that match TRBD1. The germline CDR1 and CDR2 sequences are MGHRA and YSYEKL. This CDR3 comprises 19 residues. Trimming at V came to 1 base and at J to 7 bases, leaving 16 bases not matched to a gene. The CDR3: CASSQVAGTGRVDGEKLFF. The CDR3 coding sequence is TGCGCCAGCAGCCAAGTCGCCGGGACAGGGAGGGTTGATGGTGAAAAACTGTTTTTT.

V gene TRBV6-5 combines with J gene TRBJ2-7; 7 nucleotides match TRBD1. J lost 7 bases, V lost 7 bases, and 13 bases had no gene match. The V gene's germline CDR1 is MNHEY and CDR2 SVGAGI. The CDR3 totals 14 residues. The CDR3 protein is CASTTTGQSREQYF. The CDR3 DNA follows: TGTGCCAGCACTACTACGGGACAGAGCAGGGAGCAGTACTTC.

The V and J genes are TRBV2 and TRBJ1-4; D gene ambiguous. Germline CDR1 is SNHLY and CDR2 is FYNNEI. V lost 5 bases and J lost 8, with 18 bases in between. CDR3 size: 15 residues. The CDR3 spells CASSPRAAVGEKLFF. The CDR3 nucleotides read TGTGCCAGCAGTCCGCGGGCGGCAGTTGGGGAAAAACTGTTTTTT.

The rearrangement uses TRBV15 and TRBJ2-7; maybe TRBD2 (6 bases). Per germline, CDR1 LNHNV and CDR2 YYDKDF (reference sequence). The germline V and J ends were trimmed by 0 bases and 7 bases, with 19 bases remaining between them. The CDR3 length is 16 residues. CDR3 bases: TGTGCCACCAGCAGAGATAGCCGGGGGATGAGCGGGGAGCAGTACTTC. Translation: CATSRDSRGMSGEQYF.

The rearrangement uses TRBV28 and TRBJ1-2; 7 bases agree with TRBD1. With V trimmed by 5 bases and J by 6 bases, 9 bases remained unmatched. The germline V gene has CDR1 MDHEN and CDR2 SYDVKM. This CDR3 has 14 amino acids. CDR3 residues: CASSQPGQINGYTF. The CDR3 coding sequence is TGTGCCAGCAGTCAACCGGGACAGATCAATGGCTACACCTTC.

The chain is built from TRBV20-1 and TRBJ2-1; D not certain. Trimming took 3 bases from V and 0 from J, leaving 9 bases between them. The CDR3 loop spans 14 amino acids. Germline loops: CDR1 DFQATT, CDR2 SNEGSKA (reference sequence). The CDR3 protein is CSASLWSSYNEQFF. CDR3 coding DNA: TGCAGTGCTAGTCTATGGAGCTCCTACAATGAGCAGTTCTTC.

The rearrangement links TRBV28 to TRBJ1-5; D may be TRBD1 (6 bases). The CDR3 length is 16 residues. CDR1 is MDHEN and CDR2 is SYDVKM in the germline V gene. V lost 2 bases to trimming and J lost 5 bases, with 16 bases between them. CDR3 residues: CASSLLGTIGHQPQHF. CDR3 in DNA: TGTGCCAGCAGTTTACTGGGGACAATCGGGCATCAGCCCCAGCATTTT. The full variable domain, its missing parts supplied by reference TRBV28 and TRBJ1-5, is DVKVTQSSRYLVKRTGEKVFLECVQDMDHENMFWYRQDPGLGLRLIYFSYDVKMKEKGDIPEGYSVSREKKERFSLILESASTNQTSMYLCASSLLGTIGHQPQHFGDGTRLSIL.

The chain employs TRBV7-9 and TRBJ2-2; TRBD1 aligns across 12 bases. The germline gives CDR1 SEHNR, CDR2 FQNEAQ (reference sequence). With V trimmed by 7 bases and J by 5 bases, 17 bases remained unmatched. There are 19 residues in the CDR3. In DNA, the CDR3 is TGTGCCAGCATTCTTACCCTCACCCGGGACAGGGGGCTTACCGGGGAGCTGTTTTTT. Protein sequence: CASILTLTRDRGLTGELFF.

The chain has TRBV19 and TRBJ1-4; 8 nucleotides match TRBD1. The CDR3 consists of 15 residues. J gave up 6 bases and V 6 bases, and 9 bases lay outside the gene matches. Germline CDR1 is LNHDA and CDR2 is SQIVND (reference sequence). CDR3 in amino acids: CASSQTGGLYEKLFF. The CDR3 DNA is TGTGCCAGTAGCCAAACAGGGGGACTTTATGAAAAACTGTTTTTT.

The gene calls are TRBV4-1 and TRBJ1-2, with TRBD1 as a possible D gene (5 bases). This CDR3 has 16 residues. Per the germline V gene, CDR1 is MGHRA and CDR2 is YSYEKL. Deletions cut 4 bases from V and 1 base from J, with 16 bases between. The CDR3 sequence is CASSRFFAGLNYGYTF. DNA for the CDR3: TGCGCCAGCAGCCGGTTTTTCGCGGGACTTAACTATGGCTACACCTTC.

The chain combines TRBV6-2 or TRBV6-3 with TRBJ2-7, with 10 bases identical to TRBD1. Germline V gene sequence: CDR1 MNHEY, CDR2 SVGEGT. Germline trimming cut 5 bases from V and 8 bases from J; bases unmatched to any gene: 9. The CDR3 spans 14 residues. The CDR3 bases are TGTGCCAGCAGTCGACAGGGGGCCGGTCCTCAGCAGTACTTC. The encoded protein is CASSRQGAGPQQYF.

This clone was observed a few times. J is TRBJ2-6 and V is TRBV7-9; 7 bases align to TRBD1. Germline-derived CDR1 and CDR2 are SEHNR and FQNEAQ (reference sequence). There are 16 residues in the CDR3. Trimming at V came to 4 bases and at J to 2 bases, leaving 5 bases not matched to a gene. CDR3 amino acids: CASSSWQGAGANVLTF. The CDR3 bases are TGTGCCAGCAGCTCCTGGCAGGGGGCTGGGGCCAACGTCCTGACTTTC.

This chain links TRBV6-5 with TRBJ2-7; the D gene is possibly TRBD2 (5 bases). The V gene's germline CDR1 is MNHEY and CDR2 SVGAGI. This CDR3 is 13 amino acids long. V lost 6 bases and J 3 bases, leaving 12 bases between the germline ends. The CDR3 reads CASSNGLFYEQYF. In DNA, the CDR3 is TGTGCCAGCAGCAATGGACTCTTCTACGAGCAGTACTTC.

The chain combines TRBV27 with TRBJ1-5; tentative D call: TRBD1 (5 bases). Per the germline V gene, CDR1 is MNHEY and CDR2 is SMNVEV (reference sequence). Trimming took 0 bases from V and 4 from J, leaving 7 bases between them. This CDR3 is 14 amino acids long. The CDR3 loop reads CASSLSGGNQPQHF. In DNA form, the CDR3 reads TGTGCCAGCAGTTTATCGGGGGGAAATCAGCCCCAGCATTTT.

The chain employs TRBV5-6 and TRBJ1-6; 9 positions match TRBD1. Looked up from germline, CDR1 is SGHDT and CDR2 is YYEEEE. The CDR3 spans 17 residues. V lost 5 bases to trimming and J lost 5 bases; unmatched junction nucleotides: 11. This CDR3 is CASRGYGTGLNNSPLHF. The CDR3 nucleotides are TGTGCCAGCAGGGGATACGGGACAGGGCTAAATAATTCACCCCTCCACTTT.

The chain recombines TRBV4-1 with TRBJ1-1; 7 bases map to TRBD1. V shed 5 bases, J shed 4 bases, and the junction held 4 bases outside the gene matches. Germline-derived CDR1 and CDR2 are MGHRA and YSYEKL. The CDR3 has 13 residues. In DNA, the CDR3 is TGCGCCAGCAGCTCCCGGGACAGCACTGAAGCTTTCTTT. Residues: CASSSRDSTEAFF.

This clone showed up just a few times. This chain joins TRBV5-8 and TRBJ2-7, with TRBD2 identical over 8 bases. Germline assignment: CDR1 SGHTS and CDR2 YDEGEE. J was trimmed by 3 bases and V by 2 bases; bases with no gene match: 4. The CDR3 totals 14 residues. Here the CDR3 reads CASSFSGVGYEQYF. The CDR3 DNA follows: TGTGCCAGCAGCTTTAGCGGGGTAGGCTACGAGCAGTACTTC.

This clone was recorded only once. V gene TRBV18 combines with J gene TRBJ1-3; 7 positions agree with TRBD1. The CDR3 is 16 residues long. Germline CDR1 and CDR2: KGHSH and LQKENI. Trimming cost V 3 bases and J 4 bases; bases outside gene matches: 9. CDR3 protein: CASSPNRGAEGNTIYF. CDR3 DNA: TGTGCCAGCTCACCTAACAGGGGAGCAGAAGGAAACACCATATATTTT.

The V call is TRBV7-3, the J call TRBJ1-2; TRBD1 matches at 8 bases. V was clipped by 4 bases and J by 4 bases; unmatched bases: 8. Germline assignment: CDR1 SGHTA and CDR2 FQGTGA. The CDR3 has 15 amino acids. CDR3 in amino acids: CASSSSPGGVYGYTF. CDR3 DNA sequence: TGTGCCAGCAGCTCCTCCCCAGGGGGCGTCTATGGCTACACCTTC.

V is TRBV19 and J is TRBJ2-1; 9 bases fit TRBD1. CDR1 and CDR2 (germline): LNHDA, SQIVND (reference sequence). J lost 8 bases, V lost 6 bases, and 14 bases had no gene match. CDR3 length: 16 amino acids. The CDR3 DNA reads TGTGCCAGTAGGAACTCCCCCGGGACAGGGCTCGATGAGCAGTTCTTC. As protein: CASRNSPGTGLDEQFF.

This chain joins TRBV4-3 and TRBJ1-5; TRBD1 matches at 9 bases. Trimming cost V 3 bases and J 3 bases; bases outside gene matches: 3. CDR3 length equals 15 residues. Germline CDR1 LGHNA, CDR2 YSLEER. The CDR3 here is CASSQTGGLNQPQHF. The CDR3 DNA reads TGCGCCAGCAGCCAGACAGGGGGTCTCAATCAGCCCCAGCATTTT.